One TCR beta chain is described in this entry. As the sequencing template, cDNA was produced by extracting RNA and reverse transcribing it. Sequencing was performed with immunoSEQ multiplex PCR; in TCRdb, only in-frame clones are kept and a portion is missing. The data contain fewer than 110,000 clones, almost 60% of them singletons. The data are from a study of CD8+ T cells in alopecia areata. The V and J ends lost 6 bases and 6 bases respectively, with 16 bases between them. Germline CDR1 reads MNHEY; CDR2 reads SMNVEV (reference sequence). The CDR3 has 14 amino acids. Treatment defined: oral pan-JAK inhibitor, 5-10 mg twice daily.

The sequences come from CD8+ T cells sorted from blood, collected at approximately week 60, from a patient treated with tofacitinib. The sequence was collected from a human donor with alopecia areata. This rearrangement joins TRBV27 to TRBJ2-3, with D maybe TRBD2 (5 bases). The CDR3 protein is CASSPRVGMDTQYF. CDR3 DNA: TGTGCCAGCAGCCCAAGGGTCGGGATGGATACGCAGTATTTT.